The clone carrying this T cell receptor (beta chain) was counted a single time. Its antigen is as yet unknown. These donors were members of the approximately 110-subject validation cohort, a group separate from the approximately 620-subject first cohort. Only in-frame clones appear in the TCRdb table, and some are missing; sequencing was by immunoSEQ multiplex PCR. This repertoire shows a few hundred thousand clones, 65% to 85% found once; its top ten account for 11% to 15%. This sample was taken from a study of cytomegalovirus exposure and HLA in healthy donors. Overall study findings and caveats: Across donors, most TCRs were seen rarely, yet some public ones were widespread. According to a subsequent analysis, TCR clusters from the first cohort were inclined to appear together in the 90 to 150 validation repertoires.

Germline lookup yields CDR1 SGHDN and CDR2 FVKESK. The CDR3 covers 16 residues. Unmatched junction bases numbered 1, after V lost 0 bases and J lost 3 bases. The gene calls are TRBV14 and TRBJ2-5, with TRBD2 matching 13 bases. Sequencing was done on a sample of PBMCs. This TCR was sampled from a woman between 25 and 40 years old in good health and CMV-seropositive. In DNA, the CDR3 is TGTGCCAGCAGCCAAGATGGACTAGCGGGAGAAGAGACCCAGTACTTC. It encodes CASSQDGLAGEETQYF.